This entry lists 18 T cell receptor beta chains sequenced from one sample in a study of T-cell reconstitution after alpha-beta-depleted transplantation in children. Preparing the TCRbeta library involved the use of unique molecular identifiers. MiXCR was run by TCRdb on the PCR reads, yielding one entry per CDR3 protein. This table has more than 400,000 distinct CDR3 sequences, 9.5% to 12% appearing once. The sample here was PBMCs, mostly from graft donor cells, taken 180 days after TCRalphabeta/CD19-depleted stem cell transplant. The receptor set was obtained from a female patient aged 2-15 years who had a stem cell transplant for aplastic anemia, so the T cells may come from the graft donor.

This clonotype was seen a handful of times. This chain uses TRBV12-3 or TRBV12-4 with TRBJ2-1; 9 positions match TRBD2. After removal of 8 bases from V and 1 base from J, the junction contained 12 bases not matched to a gene. The CDR3 is 17 amino acids. The chain's CDR3 is CASGRVREGQSYNEQFF. The DNA for the CDR3 is TGTGCCAGCGGTAGAGTGCGGGAGGGCCAATCCTACAATGAGCAGTTCTTC.

The rearrangement links TRBV12-3 or TRBV12-4 to TRBJ2-3; a possible D gene is TRBD1 (6 bases). The CDR3 is 14 amino acids. Between the trimmed V and J ends, which lost 5 bases and 2 bases, there was a span of 11 bases. CDR3 residues: CASSIRDITDTQYF. DNA for the CDR3: TGTGCCAGCAGTATCCGGGACATCACAGATACGCAGTATTTT.

This clonotype was seen many times. The chain links TRBV12-3 or TRBV12-4 to TRBJ2-3; weak D call: TRBD2 (6 bases). V gave up 3 bases and J gave up 1 base, with 14 bases separating them. The CDR3 contains 16 residues. CDR3 residues: CASSFRGGVGTDTQYF. The CDR3 coding sequence is TGTGCCAGCAGTTTCCGAGGAGGGGTAGGCACAGATACGCAGTATTTT.

The V call is TRBV27, the J call TRBJ2-7; 10 bases map to TRBD2. Trimming removed 5 bases from V and 3 bases from J; junction bases left unmatched: 4. The CDR3 extends over 14 amino acids. Germline values: CDR1 MNHEY, CDR2 SMNVEV (reference sequence). The CDR3 sequence is CASSLSGRFYEQYF. The DNA for the CDR3 is TGTGCCAGCAGTCTTAGCGGGAGGTTCTACGAGCAGTACTTC.

The chain carries TRBV20-1 and TRBJ1-2, with 8 bases matching TRBD1. This CDR3 comprises 14 residues. Germline lookup yields CDR1 DFQATT and CDR2 SNEGSKA (reference sequence). The V and J ends lost 3 bases and 3 bases, in that order; junction bases with no gene match: 6. For the CDR3, the DNA is TGCAGTGCTAGCAGAGGGACAGGTGACTATGGCTACACCTTC. Residues: CSASRGTGDYGYTF.

The chain uses TRBV20-1 and TRBJ1-1; D is perhaps TRBD1 (5 bases). The V gene lost 6 bases and the J gene lost 0 bases, with 11 bases spanning the gap. Per the germline V gene, CDR1 is DFQATT and CDR2 is SNEGSKA (reference sequence). The CDR3 spans 13 residues. The CDR3 DNA follows: TGCAGTGCAATGCAGACAGTGAACACTGAAGCTTTCTTT. Translation gives CSAMQTVNTEAFF.

The V and J genes are TRBV12-3 or TRBV12-4 and TRBJ1-2; D perhaps matches TRBD1 (5 bases). This CDR3 comprises 15 residues. The V gene lost 8 bases and the J gene lost 2 bases, with 18 bases spanning the gap. The CDR3 DNA reads TGTGCCAGCGGCATCAGGGAATTGAGAAACTATGGCTACACCTTC. This sequence encodes CASGIRELRNYGYTF.

The chain carries TRBV3-1 and TRBJ2-1; perhaps TRBD1 as D (6 bases). The CDR3 is made up of 19 amino acids. The V gene lost 1 base and the J gene lost 8 bases, with 27 bases spanning the gap. Germline CDR1 reads LGHDT; CDR2 reads YNNKEL (reference sequence). The CDR3 here is CASSQGPPIPGHGTYEQFF. The CDR3 bases are TGTGCCAGCAGCCAAGGTCCGCCTATCCCGGGACACGGGACGTATGAGCAGTTCTTC.

This clonotype occurred once. With a much larger clone just one base away, this may be a read error. The gene calls are TRBV7-8 and TRBJ2-3, with D perhaps TRBD2 (6 bases). The CDR3 length is 13 residues. The germline V gene has CDR1 SGHVS and CDR2 FQNEAQ. The DNA for the CDR3 is TGTGCCGGCAGCCTTACGGTCCCGGGAGCGCAGTATTTT. Protein product: CAGSLTVPGAQYF.

V gene TRBV19 combines with J gene TRBJ1-1; D remains unclear. Germline assignment: CDR1 LNHDA and CDR2 SQIVND (reference sequence). CDR3 length: 11 residues. V was cut by 7 bases and J by 6 bases, with 9 bases left in between. CDR3 in amino acids: CASTAGPEAFF. CDR3 in DNA: TGTGCCAGTACCGCCGGGCCTGAAGCTTTCTTT.

The chain recombines TRBV7-8 with TRBJ2-7, with D maybe TRBD2 (6 bases). Germline V lookup: CDR1 SGHVS, CDR2 FQNEAQ. The CDR3 totals 11 residues. The V end was cut by 4 bases, the J end by 6 bases, with 7 bases between. The CDR3, as DNA: TGTGCCAGCAGCTGGGGGGTCGAGCAGTACTTC. Amino acids: CASSWGVEQYF.

The gene calls are TRBV7-8 and TRBJ2-7; 9 bases are shared with TRBD2. Per germline, CDR1 SGHVS and CDR2 FQNEAQ. J lost 0 bases, V lost 5 bases, and 8 bases had no gene match. This CDR3 region has 16 residues. The CDR3 loop is CASSIRLAASSYEQYV. The CDR3 DNA reads TGTGCCAGCAGCATTCGACTAGCGGCCAGCTCCTACGAGCAGTACGTC.

This chain joins TRBV3-1 and TRBJ2-7; 9 bases agree with TRBD2. The germline V gene encodes CDR1 LGHDT and CDR2 YNNKEL (reference sequence). CDR3 length: 15 residues. Unmatched junction bases numbered 4, after V lost 2 bases and J lost 2 bases. The CDR3 DNA reads TGTGCCAGCAGCCAACGGCTAGCGGGACCCTACGAGCAGTACGTC. Amino acids: CASSQRLAGPYEQYV.

This clonotype was found many times. The rearrangement links TRBV3-1 to TRBJ2-1, with D possibly TRBD2 on 5 matching bases. Germline CDR1 reads LGHDT; CDR2 reads YNNKEL (reference sequence). Between the trimmed V and J ends, which lost 4 bases and 5 bases, there was a span of 12 bases. This CDR3 comprises 14 residues. The CDR3 reads CASSPSGVDNEQFF. DNA for the CDR3: TGTGCCAGCAGCCCAAGCGGAGTGGACAATGAGCAGTTCTTC.

This clonotype was seen a few times. The rearrangement joins TRBV12-3 or TRBV12-4 to TRBJ1-5; no clear D. The V end was cut by 2 bases, the J end by 6 bases, with 8 bases between. CDR3 length: 13 residues. The CDR3 loop reads CASSLPPSQPQHF. DNA of the CDR3: TGTGCCAGCAGTTTACCACCCAGTCAGCCCCAGCATTTT.

This chain links TRBV27 with TRBJ2-5; 8 bases are a match to TRBD1. The CDR3 loop spans 15 amino acids. Germline-derived CDR1 and CDR2 are MNHEY and SMNVEV (reference sequence). Trimming at V came to 4 bases and at J to 5 bases, leaving 9 bases not matched to a gene. The CDR3 nucleotides read TGTGCCAGCAGTTGGCGCAGGGGGCTGGGGGAGACCCAGTACTTC. It codes for CASSWRRGLGETQYF.

The chain couples TRBV20-1 to TRBJ2-2; 7 bases line up with TRBD1. The CDR3 is made up of 15 amino acids. Germline assignment: CDR1 DFQATT and CDR2 SNEGSKA (reference sequence). V gave up 2 bases and J gave up 4 bases; unmatched junction bases: 7. CDR3 DNA: TGCAGTGCTAGAATGTCAGGGGGTGGCACCGGGGAGCTGTTTTTT. The encoded protein is CSARMSGGGTGELFF.

The V and J genes are TRBV11-1 and TRBJ2-1; D might be TRBD1 (5 bases). CDR3 length: 16 residues. Trimming pared 1 base from V and 0 bases from J, leaving 10 bases between. Per germline, CDR1 SGHAT and CDR2 FQDESV (reference sequence). CDR3 DNA: TGTGCCAGCAGCTTAGATTGGGGCCTCTCCTACAATGAGCAGTTCTTC. Encoded protein: CASSLDWGLSYNEQFF.